The next 13 T cell receptor beta chains were all read from a single sample in a study of HIV-infected patients and healthy controls. The repertoire came from unfractionated whole blood and reflected all unsorted peripheral T cells. Alpha and beta constant-region primers primed reverse transcription of about 500 ng RNA. Using multiplexing indices, alpha and beta chain libraries were generated apart by chain-specific third strand synthesis. Using its own MiXCR run on the 5' RACE reads, TCRdb lists one record per CDR3 protein. The repertoire holds about 18,000 distinct CDR3 sequences, with around 10% as singletons. Sequenced input: blood. These receptors were taken from an adult in good health.

Many counts were recorded for this clonotype. The chain recombines TRBV4-3 with TRBJ2-5; 10 bases agree with TRBD2. The V and J ends lost 1 base and 5 bases, in that order; junction bases with no gene match: 7. This CDR3 is 16 amino acids long. Germline lookup yields CDR1 LGHNA and CDR2 YSLEER. CDR3 region: CASSQGLAGAGETQYF. Written as DNA, the CDR3 is TGCGCCAGCAGCCAAGGGCTAGCGGGAGCGGGGGAGACCCAGTACTTC.

This clonotype turned up a few times. V gene TRBV28 combines with J gene TRBJ1-4, with 7 positions matching TRBD1. V shed 4 bases, J shed 5 bases, and the junction held 4 bases outside the gene matches. This CDR3 region has 14 residues. The germline V gene has CDR1 MDHEN and CDR2 SYDVKM. The CDR3 loop reads CASSSGGQNEKLFF. CDR3 DNA sequence: TGTGCCAGCAGTTCGGGGGGACAGAATGAAAAACTGTTTTTT.

This clonotype has more than one count but fewer than ten. The V and J genes are TRBV7-9 and TRBJ2-1; TRBD1 agrees at 7 bases. Germline V gives CDR1 SEHNR, CDR2 FQNEAQ (reference sequence). The V segment lost 5 bases and the J segment 0 bases; nucleotides outside the gene matches: 10. There are 17 residues in the CDR3. The CDR3 sequence: CASSGDRDEGSYNEQFF. The CDR3, as DNA: TGTGCCAGCAGCGGCGACAGGGACGAGGGCTCCTACAATGAGCAGTTCTTC.

This clonotype is termed medium-sized (0.01 to 0.1%). The V and J genes are TRBV7-9 and TRBJ2-7; D is ambiguous. Trimming took off 4 bases at V and 8 bases at J, with 9 bases between the two ends. Germline V gene lookup returns CDR1 SEHNR and CDR2 FQNEAQ (reference sequence). There are 11 residues in the CDR3. The CDR3 loop reads CASSSRGKQYF. CDR3 nucleotides: TGTGCCAGCAGCTCCCGTGGGAAGCAGTACTTC. The whole variable domain, remainder taken from reference TRBV7-9 and TRBJ2-7, is DTGVSQNPRHKITKRGQNVTFRCDPISEHNRLYWYRQTLGQGPEFLTYFQNEAQLEKSRLLSDRFSAERPKGSFSTLEIQRTEQGDSAMYLCASSSRGKQYFGPGTRLTVT.

This clonotype is deemed medium-sized (0.01 to 0.1%). V gene TRBV28 combines with J gene TRBJ2-1; 7 bases line up with TRBD2. The J segment lost 1 base and the V segment lost 7 bases, leaving 4 bases of the junction unmatched. The CDR3 runs to 14 residues. Looked up from germline, CDR1 is MDHEN and CDR2 is SYDVKM. This chain's CDR3 is CASTTGGSYNEQFF. The CDR3 DNA follows: TGTGCCAGCACCACGGGGGGTTCCTACAATGAGCAGTTCTTC.

This clonotype came up many times. The chain carries TRBV20-1 and TRBJ1-1, with D possibly TRBD1 on 5 matching bases. V lost 3 bases and J 4 bases, leaving 9 bases between the germline ends. The CDR3 contains 12 residues. Germline V lookup: CDR1 DFQATT, CDR2 SNEGSKA (reference sequence). The CDR3: CSASGRATEAFF. The CDR3 DNA is TGCAGTGCTAGTGGCAGGGCCACTGAAGCTTTCTTT.

By frequency in the sample, this clonotype is medium-sized. The chain joins TRBV9 to TRBJ2-2; D may correspond to TRBD1 or TRBD2 (5 bases each). The CDR3 sequence is 15 residues long. Trimming removed 0 bases from V and 1 base from J, with 7 bases in between. Per germline, CDR1 SGDLS and CDR2 YYNGEE. The CDR3 sequence: CASSVAGGNTGELFF. As DNA, the CDR3 is TGTGCCAGCAGCGTAGCTGGGGGGAACACCGGGGAGCTGTTTTTT.

The chain links TRBV18 to TRBJ2-3, with D unclear. CDR1 and CDR2 from the germline V gene are KGHSH and LQKENI. Trimming removed 0 bases at V and 6 bases at J, with 10 bases between. The CDR3 covers 14 residues. This CDR3 reads CASSPPRLEDTQYF. The CDR3, as DNA: TGTGCCAGCTCACCACCTCGCTTAGAGGATACGCAGTATTTT.

The chain couples TRBV10-3 to TRBJ2-7; perhaps TRBD2 as D (6 bases). V lost 0 bases to trimming and J lost 9 bases, with 15 bases between them. The CDR3 length is 14 residues. Germline loops: CDR1 ENHRY, CDR2 SYGVKD. The CDR3 DNA is TGTGCCATCAGTGAGTCGACGGCGGGGAGTGTGCAGTACTTC. Its translation: CAISESTAGSVQYF.

This chain uses TRBV28 with TRBJ2-1; D remains ambiguous. Germline V gene lookup returns CDR1 MDHEN and CDR2 SYDVKM. The CDR3 length is 14 residues. With 8 bases removed from V and 7 bases from J, the gap between germline ends came to 18 bases. The CDR3 reads CASHPPGPTNEQFF. In DNA, the CDR3 is TGTGCCAGCCATCCACCCGGGCCAACAAATGAGCAGTTCTTC.

This clonotype was seen repeatedly, ten times or more. This chain joins TRBV7-8 and TRBJ2-7; D possibly corresponds to TRBD2 (6 bases). There are 13 residues in the CDR3. Germline lookup yields CDR1 SGHVS and CDR2 FQNEAQ. V was trimmed by 5 bases and J by 7 bases, leaving 15 bases between them. The CDR3 protein is CASSPRDFEEQYF. In DNA, the CDR3 is TGTGCCAGCAGCCCGCGGGATTTTGAGGAGCAGTACTTC. The full variable domain, completed using reference TRBV7-8 and TRBJ2-7, is GAGVSQSPRYKVAKRGQDVALRCDPISGHVSLFWYQQALGQGPEFLTYFQNEAQLDKSGLPSDRFFAERPEGSVSTLKIQRTQQEDSAVYLCASSPRDFEEQYFGPGTRLTVT.

This sequence joins TRBV19 and TRBJ1-6; perhaps TRBD1 as D (5 bases). Per the germline V gene, CDR1 is LNHDA and CDR2 is SQIVND (reference sequence). Trimming stripped 6 bases from V and 4 bases from J, with 13 bases between. CDR3 length: 15 amino acids. This chain's CDR3 is CASSPTGVYNSPLHF. DNA of the CDR3: TGTGCCAGTAGCCCTACAGGCGTATATAATTCACCCCTCCACTTT. The full variable domain, with the rest looked up from reference TRBV19 and TRBJ1-6, is DGGITQSPKYLFRKEGQNVTLSCEQNLNHDAMYWYRQDPGQGLRLIYYSQIVNDFQKGDIAEGYSVSREKKESFPLTVTSAQKNPTAFYLCASSPTGVYNSPLHFGNGTRLTVT.

This clonotype was detected many times. The chain links TRBV6-6 to TRBJ2-2, with TRBD2 identical over 7 bases. With V trimmed by 6 bases and J by 1 base, 14 bases remained unmatched. The CDR3 totals 18 residues. The germline V gene encodes CDR1 MNHNY and CDR2 SVGAGI (reference sequence). The DNA for the CDR3 is TGTGCCAGCAGCTCCACTAGCGCCCCAGCAAAGAACACCGGGGAGCTGTTTTTT. This codes for CASSSTSAPAKNTGELFF.